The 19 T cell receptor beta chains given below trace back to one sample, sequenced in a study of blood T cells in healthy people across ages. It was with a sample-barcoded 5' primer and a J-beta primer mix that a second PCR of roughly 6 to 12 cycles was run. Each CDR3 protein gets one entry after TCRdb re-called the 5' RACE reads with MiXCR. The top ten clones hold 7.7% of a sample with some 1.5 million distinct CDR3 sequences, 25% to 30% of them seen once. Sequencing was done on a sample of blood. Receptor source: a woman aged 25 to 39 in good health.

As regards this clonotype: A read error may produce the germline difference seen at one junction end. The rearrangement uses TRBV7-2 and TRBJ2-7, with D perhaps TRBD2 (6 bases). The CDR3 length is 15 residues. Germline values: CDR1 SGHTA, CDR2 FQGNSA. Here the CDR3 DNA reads TGTGCCAACAGCTTAGTGGACTACAGCTCCTACGAGCAGTACTTC. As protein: CANSLVDYSSYEQYF.

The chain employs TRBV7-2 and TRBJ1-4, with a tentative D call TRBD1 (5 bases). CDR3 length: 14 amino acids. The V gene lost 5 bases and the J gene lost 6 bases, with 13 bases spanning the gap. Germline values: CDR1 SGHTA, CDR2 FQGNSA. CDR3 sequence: CASSGDSGDEKLFF. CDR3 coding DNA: TGTGCCAGCAGCGGAGACAGCGGGGATGAAAAACTGTTTTTT.

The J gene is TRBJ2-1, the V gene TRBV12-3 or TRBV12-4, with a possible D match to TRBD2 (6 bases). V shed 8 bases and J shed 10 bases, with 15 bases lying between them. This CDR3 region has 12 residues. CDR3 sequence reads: CASGLLATEQFF. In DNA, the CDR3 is TGTGCCAGCGGTCTACTAGCAACCGAGCAGTTCTTC.

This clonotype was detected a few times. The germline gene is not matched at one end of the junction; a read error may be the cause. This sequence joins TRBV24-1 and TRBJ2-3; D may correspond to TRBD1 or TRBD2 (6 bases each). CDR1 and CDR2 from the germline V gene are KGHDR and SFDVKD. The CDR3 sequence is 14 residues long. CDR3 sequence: CATGEGGGTDTQYF. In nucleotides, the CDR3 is TGTGCCACCGGTGAGGGGGGCGGCACAGATACGCAGTATTTT.

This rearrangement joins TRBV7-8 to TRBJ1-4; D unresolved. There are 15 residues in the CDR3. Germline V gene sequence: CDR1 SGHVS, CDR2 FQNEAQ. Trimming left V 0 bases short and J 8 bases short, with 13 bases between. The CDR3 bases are TGTGCCAGCAGCTTAGCGCATGGGCCGAAGGAAAAACTGTTTTTT. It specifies CASSLAHGPKEKLFF.

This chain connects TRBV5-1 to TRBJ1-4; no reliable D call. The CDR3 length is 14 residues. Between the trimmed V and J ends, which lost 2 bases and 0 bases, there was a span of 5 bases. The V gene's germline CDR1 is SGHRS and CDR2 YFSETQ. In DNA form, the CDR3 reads TGCGCCAGCAGCTTCGAGTCAACTAATGAAAAACTGTTTTTT. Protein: CASSFESTNEKLFF.

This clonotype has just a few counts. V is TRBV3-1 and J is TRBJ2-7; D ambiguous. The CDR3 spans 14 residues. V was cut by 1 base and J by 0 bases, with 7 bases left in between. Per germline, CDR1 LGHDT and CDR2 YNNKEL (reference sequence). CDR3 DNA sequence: TGTGCCAGCAGCCAAGGGCACAGCTCCTACGAGCAGTACTTC. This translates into CASSQGHSSYEQYF.

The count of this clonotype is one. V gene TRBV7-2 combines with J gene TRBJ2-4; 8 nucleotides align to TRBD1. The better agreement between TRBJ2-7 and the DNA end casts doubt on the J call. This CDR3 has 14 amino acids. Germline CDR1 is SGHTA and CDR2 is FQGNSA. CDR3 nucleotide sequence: TGTGCCAGCAGCTTGGGACAGGCCTGGTACGAGCAGTACTTC. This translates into CASSLGQAWYEQYF.

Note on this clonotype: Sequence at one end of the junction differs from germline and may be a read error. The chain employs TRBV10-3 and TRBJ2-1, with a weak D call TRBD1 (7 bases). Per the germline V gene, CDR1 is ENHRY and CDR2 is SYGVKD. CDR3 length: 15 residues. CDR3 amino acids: CATGETGRSCNEQFF. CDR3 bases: TGTGCCACGGGGGAGACAGGGCGTTCCTGCAATGAGCAGTTCTTC.

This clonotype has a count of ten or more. The CDR3 nucleotides are TGTGCCAGCAGCAGAAGGGGGGCGCATAATACGCAGTATTTT. It encodes CASSRRGAHNTQYF. The chain employs TRBV27 and TRBJ2-3; perhaps D is TRBD1 or TRBD2 (6 bases each). The CDR3 consists of 14 residues. The germline V gene encodes CDR1 MNHEY and CDR2 SMNVEV (reference sequence). Trimming cost V 6 bases and J 7 bases, with 17 bases left between them.

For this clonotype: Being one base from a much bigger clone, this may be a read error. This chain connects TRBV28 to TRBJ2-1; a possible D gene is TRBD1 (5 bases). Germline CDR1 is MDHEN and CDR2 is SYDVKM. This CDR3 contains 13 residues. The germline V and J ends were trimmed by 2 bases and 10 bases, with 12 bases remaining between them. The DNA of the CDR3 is TGTGCCAGCAGTTTAATAGGGGCCTACGAGCAGTTCTTC. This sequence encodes CASSLIGAYEQFF.

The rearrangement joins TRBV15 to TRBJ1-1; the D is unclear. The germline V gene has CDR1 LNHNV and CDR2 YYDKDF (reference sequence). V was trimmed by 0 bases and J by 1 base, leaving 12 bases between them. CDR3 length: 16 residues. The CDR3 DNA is TGTGCCACCAGCAGAGAAGCCCTGTTACCGAACACTGAAGCTTTCTTT. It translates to CATSREALLPNTEAFF. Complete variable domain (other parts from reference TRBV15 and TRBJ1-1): DAMVIQNPRYQVTQFGKPVTLSCSQTLNHNVMYWYQQKSSQAPKLLFHYYDKDFNNEADTPDNFQSRRPNTSFCFLDIRSPGLGDTAMYLCATSREALLPNTEAFFGQGTRLTVV.

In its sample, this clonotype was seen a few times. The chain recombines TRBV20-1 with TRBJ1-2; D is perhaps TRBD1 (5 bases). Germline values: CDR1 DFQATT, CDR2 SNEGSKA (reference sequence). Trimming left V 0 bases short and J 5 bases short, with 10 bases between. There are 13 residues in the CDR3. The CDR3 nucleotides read TGCAGTGCTAGAGATTCCGGGACTTATGGCTACACCTTC. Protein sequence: CSARDSGTYGYTF.

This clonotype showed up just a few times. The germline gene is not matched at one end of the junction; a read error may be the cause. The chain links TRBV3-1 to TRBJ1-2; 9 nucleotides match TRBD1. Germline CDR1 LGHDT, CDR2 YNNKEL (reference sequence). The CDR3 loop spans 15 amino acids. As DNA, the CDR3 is TGTGCCAGCAGCCCGACGGGACAGGGAAACTTTGGCTACACCTTC. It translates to CASSPTGQGNFGYTF. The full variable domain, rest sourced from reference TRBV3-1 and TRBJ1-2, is DTAVSQTPKYLVTQMGNDKSIKCEQNLGHDTMYWYKQDSKKFLKIMFSYNNKELIINETVPNRFSPKSPDKAHLNLHINSLELGDSAVYFCASSPTGQGNFGYTFGSGTRLTVV.

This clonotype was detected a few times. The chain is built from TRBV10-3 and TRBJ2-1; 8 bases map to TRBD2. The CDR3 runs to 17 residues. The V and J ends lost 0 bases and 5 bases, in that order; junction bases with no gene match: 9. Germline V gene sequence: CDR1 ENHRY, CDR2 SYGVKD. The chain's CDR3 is CAISESSFAGGDNEQFF. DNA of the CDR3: TGTGCCATCAGTGAGTCGAGTTTCGCGGGAGGAGACAATGAGCAGTTCTTC.

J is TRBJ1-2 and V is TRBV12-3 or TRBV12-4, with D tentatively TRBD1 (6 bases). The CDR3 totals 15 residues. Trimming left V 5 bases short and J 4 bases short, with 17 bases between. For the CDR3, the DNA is TGTGCCAGCAGTACCGGGACACATAGTTCCTATGGCTACACCTTC. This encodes CASSTGTHSSYGYTF.

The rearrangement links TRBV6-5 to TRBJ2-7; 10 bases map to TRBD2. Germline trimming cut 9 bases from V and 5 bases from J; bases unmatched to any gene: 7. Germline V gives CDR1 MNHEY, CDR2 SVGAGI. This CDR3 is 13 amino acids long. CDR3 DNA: TGTGCCAGTAGAACTAGCGGGAACGACGAGCAGTACTTC. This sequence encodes CASRTSGNDEQYF.

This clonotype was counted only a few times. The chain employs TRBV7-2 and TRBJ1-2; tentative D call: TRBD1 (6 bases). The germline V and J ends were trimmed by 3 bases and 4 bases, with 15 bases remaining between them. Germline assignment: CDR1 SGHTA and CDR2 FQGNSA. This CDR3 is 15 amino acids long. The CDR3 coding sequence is TGTGCCAGCAGCTTCCAACAGGGTCCCCTCTATGGCTACACCTTC. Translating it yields CASSFQQGPLYGYTF.

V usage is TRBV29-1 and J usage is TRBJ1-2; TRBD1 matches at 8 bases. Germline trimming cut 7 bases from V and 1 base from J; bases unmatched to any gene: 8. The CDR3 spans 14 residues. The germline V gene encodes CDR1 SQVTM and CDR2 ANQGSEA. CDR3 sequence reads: CSGGRGQDNYGYTF. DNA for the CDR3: TGCAGCGGTGGCAGGGGGCAGGATAACTATGGCTACACCTTC.